The clone carrying this TCR beta chain has a count of ten or more. Its cognate antigen is unknown. The sample comes from a study of spatial heterogeneity in lung cancer. Germline V lookup: CDR1 KGHDR, CDR2 SFDVKD. The CDR3 contains 13 residues. Trimming took 3 bases from V and 10 from J, leaving 11 bases between them. Points from the study as a whole: Counts of expanded intratumoral alpha and beta TCRs tracked tumor mutation counts.

Time point in this sample: sample taken at primary tumor resection. The approximately 67 donors had untreated early-stage non-small cell lung cancer. Whole RNA, which was extracted from tumor, nontumor lung tissue or frozen PBMC, was sequenced without any cell sorting. TCRdb re-analysed the 5' RACE reads in MiXCR, keeping a single row per CDR3 protein. This table holds about 9,300 distinct CDR3 sequences, roughly 6% found once. The chain recombines TRBV24-1 with TRBJ1-4; D gene uncertain. The TCR originated in a male donor with early-stage non-small cell lung cancer. The starting material was lung tumor tissue, obtained at surgery. CDR3 protein: CATSDLTTGKLFF. For the CDR3, the DNA is TGTGCCACCAGTGATCTCACGACGGGAAAACTGTTTTTT.